The rows below give T cell receptor beta chains drawn from one sample of a study of blood T cell repertoires in COVID-19. The data were produced by immunoSEQ multiplex PCR, yet TCRdb's version contains in-frame clones alone and is incomplete. The sample shows 250,000 to 300,000 clones, around 80% of them seen only once. Sequencing input: PBMCs or T cells enriched from blood (not recorded which). These receptors originate from a man between 25 and 39 years old with acute COVID-19. Both conserved end residues are part of each CDR3. The D gene is left open where the match is weak. Expanded clones get a size class; other rows say once, few or many, or leave the size out.

d_call	clone_size	v_call	j_call	cdr3_aa	cdr3_nt
-	-	TRBV2	TRBJ1-2	CASSDPEVRATF	TGTGCCAGCAGTGATCCAGAGGTGAGGGCCACCTTC
TRBD1	-	TRBV19	TRBJ2-6	CASKRDRVGANVLTF	TGTGCCAGTAAGAGGGACAGGGTAGGGGCCAACGTCCTGACTTTC
-	-	TRBV11-3	TRBJ1-2	CASSSDPGTRYTF	TGTGCCAGCAGCTCGGACCCTGGGACACGTTACACCTTC
TRBD2	-	TRBV24-1	TRBJ2-3	CATSRGGIADTQYF	TGTGCCACCAGCCGGGGGGGGATCGCAGATACGCAGTATTTT
TRBD1	few	TRBV28	TRBJ1-1	CASSLTAGGTEAFF	TGTGCCAGCAGTTTGACGGCAGGGGGCACTGAAGCTTTCTTT
-	-	TRBV5-1	TRBJ2-2	CASSLRSGLTNTGELFF	TGTGCCAGCAGCTTGAGGAGCGGACTGACGAACACCGGGGAGCTGTTTTTT
-	-	TRBV6-6	TRBJ1-1	CASSRGHVGTEAFF	TGTGCCAGCAGTCGAGGACATGTCGGTACTGAAGCTTTCTTT
TRBD1	-	TRBV27	TRBJ1-2	CASRRQGALGGWGYTF	TGTGCCAGCAGGAGGCAGGGGGCGCTTGGTGGGTGGGGCTACACCTTC
-	-	TRBV5-4	TRBJ1-1	CASSSGQWQFEEAFF	TGTGCCAGCAGCTCTGGACAGTGGCAGTTCGAAGAAGCTTTCTTT
TRBD2	-	TRBV6-2/TRBV6-3	TRBJ2-1	CASSYSGLATNEQFF	TGTGCCAGCAGTTACTCCGGACTAGCGACAAATGAGCAGTTCTTC
TRBD1	-	TRBV6-2/TRBV6-3	TRBJ2-6	CASSYEPGTGGGPWANVLTF	TGTGCCAGCAGTTATGAACCTGGGACAGGGGGAGGTCCCTGGGCCAACGTCCTGACTTTC
-	once	TRBV7-2	TRBJ2-1	CASRPGSRGEQFF	TGTGCCAGCAGACCGGGCTCAAGGGGTGAGCAGTTCTTC
-	-	TRBV7-7	TRBJ2-1	CASSPRGGRRSSYNEQFF	TGTGCCAGCAGCCCTAGGGGGGGAAGGAGAAGCTCCTACAATGAGCAGTTCTTC
-	-	TRBV12-5	TRBJ2-3	CASGLGAGDTQYF	TGTGCTAGTGGTTTGGGCGCCGGGGATACGCAGTATTTT
TRBD1	-	TRBV19	TRBJ1-1	CASSMGTGTNTEAFF	TGTGCCAGTAGTATGGGGACAGGCACTAACACTGAAGCTTTCTTT
-	-	TRBV2	TRBJ1-1	CASTGQSNTEAFF	TGTGCCAGCACCGGACAGTCCAACACTGAAGCTTTCTTT
TRBD2	-	TRBV5-4	TRBJ2-5	CASSPGTSGGAGETQYF	TGTGCCAGCAGCCCGGGGACTAGCGGGGGGGCAGGGGAGACCCAGTACTTC
TRBD2	-	TRBV9	TRBJ2-1	CASSSSAATSDEQFF	TGTGCCAGCAGCTCCTCCGCCGCTACTAGCGACGAGCAGTTCTTC
-	-	TRBV24-1	TRBJ2-1	CATSDLGQNNEQFF	TGTGCCACCAGTGATTTAGGACAGAACAATGAGCAGTTCTTC
-	-	TRBV10-1	TRBJ1-3	CASRGGGSGNTIYF	TGCGCCAGCCGCGGCGGGGGCTCTGGAAACACCATATATTTT
TRBD2	-	TRBV6-1	TRBJ2-1	CASSEVIAGGRLYNEQFF	TGTGCCAGCAGTGAAGTTATAGCGGGGGGGAGATTATACAATGAGCAGTTCTTC
TRBD1	-	TRBV11-3	TRBJ2-3	CASSQTGGDTQYF	TGTGCCAGCAGCCAGACAGGGGGGGATACGCAGTATTTT
-	-	TRBV20-1	TRBJ1-5	CSASTDWERYQPQHF	TGCAGTGCTAGTACTGACTGGGAGCGTTATCAGCCCCAGCATTTT
-	-	TRBV30	TRBJ1-1	CAWSVGLTRAEAFF	TGTGCCTGGAGTGTCGGTCTCACCCGGGCTGAAGCTTTCTTT
TRBD1	-	TRBV6-4	TRBJ1-1	CASSDSIRTGGPTEAFF	TGTGCCAGCAGTGACTCGATTAGGACAGGGGGCCCGACTGAAGCTTTCTTT
-	once	TRBV7-8	TRBJ1-3	CASSPIRLDPRNTIYF	TGTGCCAGCAGCCCCATACGACTGGATCCCAGAAACACCATATATTTT
-	-	TRBV6-2/TRBV6-3	TRBJ1-2	CASSYMPGYGYTF	TGTGCCAGCAGTTACATGCCAGGATATGGCTACACCTTC
-	-	TRBV3-1/TRBV3-2	TRBJ1-2	CASSQEPGYGYTF	TGTGCCAGCAGCCAAGAACCAGGCTATGGCTACACCTTC
TRBD1	-	TRBV6-5	TRBJ1-3	CASSYRTGGLGNTIYF	TGTGCCAGCAGTTACCGGACAGGGGGCCTTGGAAACACCATATATTTT
-	few	TRBV5-5	TRBJ1-6	CASSLQSSYNSPLHF	TGTGCCAGCAGCTTACAGAGCTCCTATAATTCACCCCTCCACTTT
TRBD2	-	TRBV10-1	TRBJ2-5	CASSESPGGPETQYF	TGCGCCAGCAGTGAGTCTCCGGGAGGGCCAGAGACCCAGTACTTC
-	-	TRBV7-6	TRBJ2-1	CASTSEGNNEQFF	TGTGCCAGCACTAGCGAGGGCAACAATGAGCAGTTCTTC
-	-	TRBV6-5	TRBJ2-2	CASTYRSTGELFF	TGTGCCAGCACCTACAGGTCCACCGGGGAGCTGTTTTTT
-	-	TRBV5-4	TRBJ2-1	CASSLPGGTAEQFF	TGTGCCAGCAGCTTGCCTGGCGGGACAGCAGAGCAGTTCTTC
-	-	TRBV2	TRBJ2-5	CASNEGDYLGTQYF	TGTGCCAGCAACGAGGGCGACTACCTGGGGACCCAGTACTTC
-	many	TRBV6-1	TRBJ2-6	CASSEGSSGANVLTF	TGTGCCAGCAGTGAAGGCAGCTCTGGGGCCAACGTCCTGACTTTC
-	-	TRBV24-1	TRBJ2-3	CATSGYPLGSTDTQYF	TGTGCCACCAGTGGATACCCTTTGGGCAGCACAGATACGCAGTATTTT
TRBD1	-	TRBV29-1	TRBJ1-1	CSLSSGTGGTEAFF	TGCAGCCTTTCGAGCGGGACAGGGGGCACTGAAGCTTTCTTT
TRBD1	-	TRBV24-1	TRBJ1-1	CATSDARQGAVPEAFF	TGTGCCACCAGTGATGCTCGGCAGGGGGCCGTTCCTGAAGCTTTCTTT
TRBD1	-	TRBV3-1/TRBV3-2	TRBJ2-2	CASSRTGDTGELFF	TGTGCCAGCAGCCGGACAGGAGACACCGGGGAGCTGTTTTTT
TRBD1	few	TRBV5-1	TRBJ1-2	CASSFTGARGGYTF	TGTGCCAGCAGCTTCACAGGGGCTCGCGGGGGCTACACCTTC
-	-	TRBV28	TRBJ2-2	CASRWYSLNGELFF	TGTGCCAGCAGATGGTACAGCTTGAACGGGGAGCTGTTTTTT
TRBD1	-	TRBV19	TRBJ2-1	CASTLGTGAYNEQFF	TGTGCCAGTACCCTCGGGACAGGGGCCTACAATGAGCAGTTCTTC
-	-	TRBV6-1	TRBJ2-2	CASSDRTNPGELFF	TGTGCCAGCAGTGATAGGACAAACCCGGGGGAGCTGTTTTTT
-	-	TRBV19	TRBJ1-1	CASSIDGGMNTEAFF	TGTGCCAGTAGTATTGACGGCGGCATGAACACTGAAGCTTTCTTT
TRBD2	-	TRBV3-1/TRBV3-2	TRBJ2-1	CASSPYSGAGGYNEQFF	TGTGCCAGCAGCCCATACAGTGGGGCGGGAGGCTACAATGAGCAGTTCTTC